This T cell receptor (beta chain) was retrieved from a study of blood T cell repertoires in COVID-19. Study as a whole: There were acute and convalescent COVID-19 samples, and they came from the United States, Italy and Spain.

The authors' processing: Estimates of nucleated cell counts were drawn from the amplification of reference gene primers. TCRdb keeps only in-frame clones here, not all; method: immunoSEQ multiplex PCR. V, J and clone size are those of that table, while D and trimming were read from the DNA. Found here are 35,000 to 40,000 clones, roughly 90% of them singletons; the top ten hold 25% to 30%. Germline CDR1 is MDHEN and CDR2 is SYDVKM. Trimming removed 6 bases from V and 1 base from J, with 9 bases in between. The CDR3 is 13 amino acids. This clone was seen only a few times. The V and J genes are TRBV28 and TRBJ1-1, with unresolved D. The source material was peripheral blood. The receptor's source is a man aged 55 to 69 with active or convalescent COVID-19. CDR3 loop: CASRLPENTEAFF. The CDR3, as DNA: TGTGCCAGCAGACTCCCTGAGAACACTGAAGCTTTCTTT.